This T cell receptor (beta chain) emerged from a study of technical replicates of blood from a few donors. Clones were sequenced by immunoSEQ multiplex PCR, and TCRdb holds only the in-frame ones, with some missing. Of 80,000 to 95,000 clones in the sample, approximately 95% were seen once. The germline V gene encodes CDR1 LNHNV and CDR2 YYDKDF (reference sequence). V shed 5 bases and J shed 7 bases, with 14 bases lying between them. The CDR3 covers 14 residues. Sequenced: T cells isolated from PBMCs. This chain uses TRBV15 with TRBJ2-2; D might be TRBD2 (6 bases). The clonotype comes from a human donor in good health. The CDR3 spells CATSSKPGLGELFF. CDR3 coding DNA: TGTGCCACCAGCTCTAAGCCGGGACTCGGGGAGCTGTTTTTT.